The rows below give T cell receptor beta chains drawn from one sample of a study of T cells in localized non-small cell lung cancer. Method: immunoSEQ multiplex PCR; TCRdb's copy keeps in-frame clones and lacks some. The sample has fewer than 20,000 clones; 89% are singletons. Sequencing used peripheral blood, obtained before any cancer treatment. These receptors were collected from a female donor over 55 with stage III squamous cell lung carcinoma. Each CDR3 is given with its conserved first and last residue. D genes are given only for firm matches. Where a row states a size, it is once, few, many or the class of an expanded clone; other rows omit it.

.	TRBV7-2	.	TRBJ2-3	TGTGCCAGCAGCCCGCTCGTGCAGGGAATGAGCACAGATACGCAGTATTTT	CASSPLVQGMSTDTQYF
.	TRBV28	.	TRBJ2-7	TGTGCCAGCGGGGCTAGCAGGCGCTCCTACGAGCAGTACTTC	CASGASRRSYEQYF
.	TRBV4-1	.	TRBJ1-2	TGCGCCAGCAGCCAAGATAAATCGAGGACCTATGGCTACACCTTC	CASSQDKSRTYGYTF
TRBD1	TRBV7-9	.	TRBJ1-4	TGTGCCAGCAGCTTACCGACAGGGGCCAATGAAAAACTGTTTTTT	CASSLPTGANEKLFF
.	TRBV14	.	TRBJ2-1	TGTGCCAGCAGCCTACCCACAGAGTACAATGAGCAGTTCTTC	CASSLPTEYNEQFF
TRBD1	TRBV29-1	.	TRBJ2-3	TGCAGCCTCGAAGACTATACAGGGGCAGATACGCAGTATTTT	CSLEDYTGADTQYF
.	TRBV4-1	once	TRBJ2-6	TGCGCCAGCAGCCAAGATGCGGGACAAAGATACTCTGGGGCCAACGTCCTGACTTTC	CASSQDAGQRYSGANVLTF
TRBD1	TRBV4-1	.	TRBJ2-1	TGCGCCAGCAGCCAAGATTTCAGGGGGTTTGGAAATGAGCAGTTCTTC	CASSQDFRGFGNEQFF
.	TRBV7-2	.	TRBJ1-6	TGTGCCAGCAGCCCGGGGGAGGGAAGGACACCCCTCCACTTT	CASSPGEGRTPLHF
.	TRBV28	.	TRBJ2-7	TGTGCCAGCAGTTCCACCTCCTACGAGCAGTACTTC	CASSSTSYEQYF
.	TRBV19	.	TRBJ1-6	TGTGCCAGTAGTATCGTGATTACAGGGACCGGCTCACCCCTCCACTTT	CASSIVITGTGSPLHF
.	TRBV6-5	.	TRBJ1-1	TGTGCCAGCAGTTACTCGGGGGGAATGAGGACTGAAGCTTTCTTT	CASSYSGGMRTEAFF
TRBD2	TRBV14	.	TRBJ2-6	TGTGCCAGCAAGAGAGGACTAGCGGGAGGTTCTGGGGCCAACGTCCTGACTTTC	CASKRGLAGGSGANVLTF
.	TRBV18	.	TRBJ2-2	TGTGCCAGCTCACGTATGGTGGGCGCGAACACCGGGGAGCTGTTTTTT	CASSRMVGANTGELFF
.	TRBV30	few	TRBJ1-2	TGTGCCTGGACCAGACAGGCAGGAAACTATGGCTACACCTTC	CAWTRQAGNYGYTF
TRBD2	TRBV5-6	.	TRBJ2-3	TGTGCCAGCAGCTCCCCAAGGACTAGCGGGAGGGCCGCAGATACGCAGTATTTT	CASSSPRTSGRAADTQYF
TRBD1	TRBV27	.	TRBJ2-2	TGTGCCAGCAGTTTGAAACCGGGACAGGGGGCCGGGGAGCTGTTTTTT	CASSLKPGQGAGELFF
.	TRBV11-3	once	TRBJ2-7	TGTGCCAGCAGCTTAGGCGCCGGGGAGCAGTACTTC	CASSLGAGEQYF
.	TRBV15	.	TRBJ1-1	TGTGCCACCAGCAGAGACAGGGGGAACACTGAAGCTTTCTTT	CATSRDRGNTEAFF
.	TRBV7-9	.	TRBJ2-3	TGTGCCAGCAGCCCCCTCGGGGACATATACACAGATACGCAGTATTTT	CASSPLGDIYTDTQYF
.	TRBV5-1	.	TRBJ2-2	TGCGCCAGCAGCTTGCTCGGACAGACTACCGGGGAGCTGTTTTTT	CASSLLGQTTGELFF
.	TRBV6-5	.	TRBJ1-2	TGTGCCAGCAGAGGAACAGGGAGAAACTATGGCTACACCTTC	CASRGTGRNYGYTF
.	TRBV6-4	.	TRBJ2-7	TGTGCCAGCAGACCCCTACACACTTCTGGTGAGCAGTACTTC	CASRPLHTSGEQYF
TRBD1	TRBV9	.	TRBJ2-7	TGTGCCAGCAGCGTCGGGACAGGGACCTACGAGCAGTACTTC	CASSVGTGTYEQYF
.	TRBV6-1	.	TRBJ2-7	TGTGCCAGCAGCTCCGCAGGGATACCCTACGAGCAGTACTTC	CASSSAGIPYEQYF
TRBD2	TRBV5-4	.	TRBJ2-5	TGTGCCAGCAGTCTTGGGGAGGGAAGAGAGACCCAGTACTTC	CASSLGEGRETQYF
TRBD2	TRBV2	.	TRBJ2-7	TGTGCCAGCAGTGAACCTGGCCGTGTACGGCGGGAGTTCGACGAGCAGTACTTC	CASSEPGRVRREFDEQYF
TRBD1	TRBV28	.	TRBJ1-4	TGTGCCAGCAGTTTAAAAGCGGGGACAGGGGAACGGAAAAAACTGTTTTTT	CASSLKAGTGERKKLFF
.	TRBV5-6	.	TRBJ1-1	TGTGCCAGCAGCTTGTATGGGCAGGGTGGGAACACTGAAGCTTTCTTT	CASSLYGQGGNTEAFF
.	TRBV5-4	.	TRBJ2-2	TGTGCCAGCAGCCTCAATGGGGGGCGAGACACCGGGGAGCTGTTTTTT	CASSLNGGRDTGELFF
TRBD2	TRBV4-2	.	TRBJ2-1	TGTGCCAGCAGCCAAGTATCGTCTAGCGGGTTTTACAATGAGCAGTTCTTC	CASSQVSSSGFYNEQFF
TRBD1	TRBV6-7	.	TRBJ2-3	TGTGCCAGCAGATGGGACAGTAGCACAGATACGCAGTATTTT	CASRWDSSTDTQYF
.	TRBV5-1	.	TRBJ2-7	TGCGCCAGCAGCTTGCGGACAACGACCCACGAGCAGTACTTC	CASSLRTTTHEQYF
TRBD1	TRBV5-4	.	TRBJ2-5	TGTGCCAGCAGCTTGGACAGGGGTTTCCAAGAGACCCAGTACTTC	CASSLDRGFQETQYF
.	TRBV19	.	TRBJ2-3	TGTGCCAGTAGCACAGGGATAAGTACAGATACGCAGTATTTT	CASSTGISTDTQYF
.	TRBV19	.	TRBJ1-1	TGTGCCAGTAGTATAGTGGACTCCTTGTTTACTGAAGCTTTCTTT	CASSIVDSLFTEAFF
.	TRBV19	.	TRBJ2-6	TGTGCCAGTAGTCATCCAGGGGCGAGCTCTGGGGCCAACGTCCTGACTTTC	CASSHPGASSGANVLTF
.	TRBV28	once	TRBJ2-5	TGTGCCAGCAGTTCCTCTCAGGGCCGGAGGGAGACCCAGTACTTC	CASSSSQGRRETQYF
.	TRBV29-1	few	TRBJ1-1	TGCAGCGTTAGGAGCGGGATGGTCGGCACTGAAGCTTTCTTT	CSVRSGMVGTEAFF
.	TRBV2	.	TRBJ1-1	TGTGCCAGCCCCCGAGGTGAGACTGAAGCTTTCTTT	CASPRGETEAFF
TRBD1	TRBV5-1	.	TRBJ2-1	TGCGCCAGCAGCGCCACCGGGACAGGGTCCTACAATGAGCAGTTCTTC	CASSATGTGSYNEQFF
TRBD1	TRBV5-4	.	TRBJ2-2	TGTGCCAGCAGCGGGACAGGGGGAAACACCGGGGAGCTGTTTTTT	CASSGTGGNTGELFF
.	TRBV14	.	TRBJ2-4	TGTGCCAGCAGCCAAGATCTGGGCCCGTCGGGGGCCAAAAACATTCAGTACTTC	CASSQDLGPSGAKNIQYF
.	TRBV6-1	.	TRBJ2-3	TGTGCCAGCAGAATTCAAACAGGGCTTGGTGATACGCAGTATTTT	CASRIQTGLGDTQYF
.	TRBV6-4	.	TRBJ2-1	TGTGCCAGCAGTGACCGTAGAATGAATGAGCAGTTCTTC	CASSDRRMNEQFF
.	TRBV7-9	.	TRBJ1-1	TGTGCCAGCAGCAAAAATAGGGATTTCACTGAAGCTTTCTTT	CASSKNRDFTEAFF
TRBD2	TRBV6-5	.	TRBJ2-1	TGTGCCAGCAGTCTAGCGGGAGGGCACAATGAGCAGTTCTTC	CASSLAGGHNEQFF
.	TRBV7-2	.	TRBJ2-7	TGTGCCAGCAGCTTTGGCGGGACCTCCTACGAGCAGTACTTC	CASSFGGTSYEQYF
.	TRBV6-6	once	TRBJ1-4	TGTGCCAGCAGCTACAGGGCCGATGAAAAACTGTTTTTT	CASSYRADEKLFF
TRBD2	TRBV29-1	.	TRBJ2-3	TGCAGCGTTGTGTCTAGCGGGTCTAGCACAGATACGCAGTATTTT	CSVVSSGSSTDTQYF